Below, one T cell receptor beta chain is given with its context. Its binding antigen is unknown. No base quality information exists; no much larger clone differs at one position. The data belong to a study of immune evolution from preneoplasia to lung adenocarcinoma (dated by TCRdb to the early 2020s). Study-level background: HLA loss of heterozygosity was found in approximately 7% of AIS, roughly 16% of MIA and under 40% of ADC lesions, and in no AAH lesions. The study combined immune gene expression, TCR sequencing and multiplex immunofluorescence to profile immune contexture across lung adenocarcinoma precursors and invasive adenocarcinoma. Resected precursor lesions (AAH, AIS, MIA) and invasive adenocarcinomas were each compared against paired morphologically normal lung tissue. Sample size was based on specimen availability rather than a prior power calculation. The immune data were integrated with whole exome sequencing and methylation data from the same cohort of nodules. The overall cohort was made up of around 57 patients with pulmonary nodules who had surgical resection. A total of approximately 56 patients contributed TCR sequencing data. The study reported that roughly 110 samples were used for TCR sequencing. POLYSOLVER was used to infer class I HLA alleles from exome data, and LOHHLA was used to detect allele-specific HLA loss.

General conclusions and limits of the study: The highest T cell clonality was observed in KRAS-mutant nodules compared with EGFR-mutant or double wild-type lesions. The findings reflected association rather than direct causation, and larger cohorts with long-term follow-up and longitudinal biopsies were considered necessary. Normal lung had the highest top T cell clone frequencies, and these frequencies appeared to fall progressively from AAH through AIS, MIA and invasive adenocarcinoma. Because all patients came from Japan and China, whether the findings apply to Western populations was uncertain. Clonality was highest in normal lung, while later-stage lesions appeared to have lower clonality but higher T cell density and diversity.

The immunoSEQ hsTCRbeta Kit was used to sequence TCR beta CDR3 regions from DNA. Concerning the study's data processing: The ImmunoSEQ Analyzer was used to analyse the TCR sequencing data. T cell clonality was defined as 1 minus Pielou's evenness computed on productive rearrangements. To measure T cell diversity, the inverse Simpson index was applied to productive templates. T cell density was defined as TCR beta template counts normalized to usable DNA, with usable DNA estimated by amplifying and sequencing housekeeping genes. TCR metrics were compared across histologic stages using two-sided Kruskal-Wallis tests. In its TCRdb copy, this immuneACCESS table keeps in-frame sequences only and misses some clones. Where compared with another copy, unresolved V genes explain less than half of these, and the others have no known cause. V and J calls and clone size are as listed in that table; D and trimming were resolved from the DNA. In all, the sample holds about 21,000 clones, and around 75% of those were seen once. The ten most abundant clones make up roughly 5.5% of the sample.

From a lookup of the germline V gene, CDR1 and CDR2 are SGHTA and FQGNSA. Unmatched junction bases come to 11, with V trimmed by 4 bases and J by 3 bases. Spanning cysteine to phenylalanine, the CDR3 consists of 17 amino acids. The only DNA kept is the CDR3, 51 bases in frame from the first base. Resection was performed on patients in Japan or China between the mid-2010s and the late 2010s. The histologic diagnosis of each case was independently confirmed on H&E slides by two lung cancer pathologists. For nucleic acid extraction, premalignant or tumor cells were enriched by macro-dissection following pathologic assessment. FFPE tissue was used for DNA isolation with the AllPrep DNA/RNA FFPE Kit.

Sequencing was carried out using FFPE invasive lung adenocarcinoma tissue. The cell subset or site label, read with the paper, signifies: frankly invasive lung adenocarcinoma (ADC). The chain is assembled from TRBV7-2 and TRBJ2-3; 9 bases in the junction line up with TRBD2. This TCR was sampled from a person between 60 and 70 years old with lung adenocarcinoma. This receptor has the CDR3 CASSSWAGGPGTDTQYF. In nucleotide form, the sequence is TGTGCCAGCAGCTCTTGGGCGGGAGGGCCTGGTACAGATACGCAGTATTTT.